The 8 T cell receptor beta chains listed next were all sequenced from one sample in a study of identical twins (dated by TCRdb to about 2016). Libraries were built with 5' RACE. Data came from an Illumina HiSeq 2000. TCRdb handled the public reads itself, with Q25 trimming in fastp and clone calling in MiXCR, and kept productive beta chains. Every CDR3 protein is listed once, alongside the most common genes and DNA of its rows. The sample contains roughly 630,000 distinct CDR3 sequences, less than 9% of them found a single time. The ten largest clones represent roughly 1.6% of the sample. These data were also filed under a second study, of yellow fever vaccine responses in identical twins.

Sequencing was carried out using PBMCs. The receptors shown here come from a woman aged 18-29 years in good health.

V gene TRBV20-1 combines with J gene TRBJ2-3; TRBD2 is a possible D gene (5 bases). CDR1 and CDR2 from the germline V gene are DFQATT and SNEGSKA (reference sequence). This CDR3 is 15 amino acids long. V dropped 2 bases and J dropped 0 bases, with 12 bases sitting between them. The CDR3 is CSARPSGDSTDTQYF. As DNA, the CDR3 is TGCAGTGCTAGACCCAGCGGTGATAGCACAGATACGCAGTATTTT.

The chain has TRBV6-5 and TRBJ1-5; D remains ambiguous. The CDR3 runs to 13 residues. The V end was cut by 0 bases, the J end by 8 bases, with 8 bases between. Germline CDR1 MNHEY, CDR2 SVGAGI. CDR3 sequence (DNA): TGTGCCAGCAGTTACTCAATCGGAGAGCCCCAGCATTTT. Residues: CASSYSIGEPQHF.

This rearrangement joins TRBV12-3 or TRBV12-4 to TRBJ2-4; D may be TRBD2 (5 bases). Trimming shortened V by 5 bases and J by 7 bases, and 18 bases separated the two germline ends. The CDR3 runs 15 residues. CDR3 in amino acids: CASSPIPISENIQYF. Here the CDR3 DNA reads TGTGCCAGCAGTCCGATCCCAATTAGCGAGAACATTCAGTACTTC.

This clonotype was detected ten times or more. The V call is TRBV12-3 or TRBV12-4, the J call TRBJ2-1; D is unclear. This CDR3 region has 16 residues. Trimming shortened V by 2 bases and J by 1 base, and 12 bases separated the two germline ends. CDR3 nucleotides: TGTGCCAGCAGTTTACTGGGCGCTTGGTCCTACAATGAGCAGTTCTTC. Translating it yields CASSLLGAWSYNEQFF.

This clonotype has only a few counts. CDR3 loop: CASRFGTGELFF. DNA for the CDR3: TGTGCCAGCAGGTTTGGGACCGGGGAGCTGTTTTTT. V is TRBV11-3 and J is TRBJ2-2, with no clear D. Germline CDR1 reads SGHNT; CDR2 reads YENEEA. This CDR3 has 12 residues. The V and J ends lost 6 bases and 5 bases respectively, with 7 bases between them.

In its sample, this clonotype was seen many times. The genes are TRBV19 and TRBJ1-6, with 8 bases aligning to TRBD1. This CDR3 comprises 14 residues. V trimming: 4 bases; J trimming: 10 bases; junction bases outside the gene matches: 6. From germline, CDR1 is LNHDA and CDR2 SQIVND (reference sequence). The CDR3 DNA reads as TGTGCCAGTAGTACGACAGGGGAAGGATCACCCCTCCACTTT. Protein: CASSTTGEGSPLHF.

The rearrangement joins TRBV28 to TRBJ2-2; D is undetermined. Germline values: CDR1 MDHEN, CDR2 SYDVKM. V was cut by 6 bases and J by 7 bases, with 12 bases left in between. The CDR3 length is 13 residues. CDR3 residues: CASSPSAVGELFF. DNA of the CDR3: TGTGCCAGCAGCCCCTCAGCCGTCGGGGAGCTGTTTTTT. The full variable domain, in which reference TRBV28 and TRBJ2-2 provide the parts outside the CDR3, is DVKVTQSSRYLVKRTGEKVFLECVQDMDHENMFWYRQDPGLGLRLIYFSYDVKMKEKGDIPEGYSVSREKKERFSLILESASTNQTSMYLCASSPSAVGELFFGEGSRLTVL.

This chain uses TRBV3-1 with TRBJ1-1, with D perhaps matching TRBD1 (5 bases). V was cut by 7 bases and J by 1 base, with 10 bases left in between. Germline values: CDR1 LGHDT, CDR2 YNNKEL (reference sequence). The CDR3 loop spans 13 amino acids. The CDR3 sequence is CASKADKNTEAFF. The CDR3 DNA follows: TGTGCCAGCAAAGCGGACAAGAACACTGAAGCTTTCTTT.